This T cell receptor beta chain was identified during a study of cytotoxic CD8 clonotypes in ibrutinib-treated CLL. Germline CDR1 and CDR2: SEHNR and FQNEAQ (reference sequence). This CDR3 contains 15 residues. V was pared by 5 bases and J by 5 bases, with 16 bases between. Profiling relied on immunoSEQ multiplex PCR, and the TCRdb table lists in-frame clones only, not all of them. The table lists 150,000 or so clones, 60% to 85% of them singletons. The clonotype comes from a human donor with chronic lymphocytic leukemia. The rearrangement uses TRBV7-9 and TRBJ1-5; tentative D call: TRBD1 (6 bases). The sequences come from PBMCs, collected after 24 months of ibrutinib treatment. Here the CDR3 DNA reads TGTGCCAGCAGCACAGAGGGGGTCGAGGATCAGCCCCAGCATTTT. Translated: CASSTEGVEDQPQHF.